The TCR beta chain described here comes from a study of cytomegalovirus exposure and HLA in healthy donors. Study-wide results and caveats: Several of the most significant clusters appeared, in a later analysis, to be linked to common viral pathogens. What TCR beta sequences reportedly achieved was accurate prediction of HLA-A and HLA-B alleles in most subjects.

PCR used 60 Vbeta primers and 13 Jbeta primers. Generated by immunoSEQ multiplex PCR, the TCRdb table keeps only in-frame clones and is missing some. The sample has about 120,000 clones, around 74% seen once. Concerning this clone itself: What it binds is unknown.

V was clipped by 4 bases and J by 2 bases; unmatched bases: 3. The CDR3 has 14 amino acids. Germline lookup yields CDR1 SGHRS and CDR2 YFSETQ. The clonotype comes from a woman younger than 30 in good health and CMV-seronegative. The sample consisted of PBMCs. The V call is TRBV5-1, the J call TRBJ2-3; 8 nucleotides agree with TRBD1. Written as DNA, the CDR3 is TGCGCCAGCAGCCCAGGGGGCATCACAGATACGCAGTATTTT. Protein: CASSPGGITDTQYF.